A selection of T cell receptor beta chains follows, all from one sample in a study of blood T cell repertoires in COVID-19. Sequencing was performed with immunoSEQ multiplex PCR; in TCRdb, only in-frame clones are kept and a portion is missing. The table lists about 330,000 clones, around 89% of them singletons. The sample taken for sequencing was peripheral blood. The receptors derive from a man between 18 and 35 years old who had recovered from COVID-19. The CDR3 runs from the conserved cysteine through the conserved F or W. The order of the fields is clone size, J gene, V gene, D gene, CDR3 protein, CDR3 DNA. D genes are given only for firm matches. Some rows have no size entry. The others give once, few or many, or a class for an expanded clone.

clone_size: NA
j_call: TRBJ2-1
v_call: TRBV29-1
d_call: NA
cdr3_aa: CSVAGGPIVYNEQFF
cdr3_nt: TGCAGCGTCGCCGGGGGGCCCATCGTTTACAATGAGCAGTTCTTC

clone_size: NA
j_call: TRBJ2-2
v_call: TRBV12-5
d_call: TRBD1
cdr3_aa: CASALSEGTGTTGELFF
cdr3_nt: TGTGCTAGTGCCCTTTCCGAGGGGACAGGGACAACCGGGGAGCTGTTTTTT

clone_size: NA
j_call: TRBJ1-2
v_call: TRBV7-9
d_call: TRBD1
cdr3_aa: CASSLGTGGYGYTF
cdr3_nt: TGTGCCAGCAGCCTTGGGACAGGGGGCTATGGCTACACCTTC

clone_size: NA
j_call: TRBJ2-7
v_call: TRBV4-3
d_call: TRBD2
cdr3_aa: CASSQDVQRGVSYEQYF
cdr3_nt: TGCGCCAGCAGCCAAGATGTACAGCGGGGGGTCTCCTACGAGCAGTACTTC

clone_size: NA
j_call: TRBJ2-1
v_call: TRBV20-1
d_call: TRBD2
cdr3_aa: CSASLASGSNEQFF
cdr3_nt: TGCAGTGCTAGTTTGGCTAGCGGCTCCAATGAGCAGTTCTTC

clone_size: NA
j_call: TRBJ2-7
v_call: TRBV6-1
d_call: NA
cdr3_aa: CASSDNSLAAGAYEQYF
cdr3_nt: TGTGCCAGCAGTGATAACTCTTTGGCGGCAGGGGCCTACGAGCAGTACTTC

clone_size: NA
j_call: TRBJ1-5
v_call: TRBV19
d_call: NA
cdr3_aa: CASTRESNQPQHF
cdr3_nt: TGTGCCAGCACGAGGGAGAGCAATCAGCCCCAGCATTTT

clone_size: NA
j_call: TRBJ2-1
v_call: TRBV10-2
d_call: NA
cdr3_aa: CASSGGPSLEQFF
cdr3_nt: TGCGCCAGCAGTGGTGGGCCGAGTCTTGAGCAGTTCTTC

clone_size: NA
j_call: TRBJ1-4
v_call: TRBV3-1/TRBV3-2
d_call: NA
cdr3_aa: CASSQDLEGSEKLFF
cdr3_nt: TGTGCCAGCAGCCAAGATTTGGAGGGTTCGGAAAAACTGTTTTTT

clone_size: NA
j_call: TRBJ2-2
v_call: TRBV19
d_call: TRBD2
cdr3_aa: CASKAGGPDGELFF
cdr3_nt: TGTGCCAGTAAGGCGGGAGGCCCAGACGGGGAGCTGTTTTTT

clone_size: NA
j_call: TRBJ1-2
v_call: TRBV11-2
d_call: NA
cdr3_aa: CASSLGLDRSYGYTF
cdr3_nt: TGTGCCAGCAGCTTGGGCCTTGACAGGTCCTATGGCTACACCTTC

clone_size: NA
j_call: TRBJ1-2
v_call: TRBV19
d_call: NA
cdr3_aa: CAVLGALNYGYTF
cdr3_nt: TGTGCCGTTCTGGGGGCTTTGAACTATGGCTACACCTTC

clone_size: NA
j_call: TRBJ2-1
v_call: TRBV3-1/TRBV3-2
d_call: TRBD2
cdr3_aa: CASSQDLGGLAGENEQFF
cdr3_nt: TGTGCCAGCAGCCAAGACTTGGGAGGACTAGCGGGAGAGAATGAGCAGTTCTTC

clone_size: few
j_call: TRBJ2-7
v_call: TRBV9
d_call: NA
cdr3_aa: CASSGGDRIDEQYF
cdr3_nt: TGTGCCAGCAGCGGGGGGGACAGAATAGACGAGCAGTACTTC

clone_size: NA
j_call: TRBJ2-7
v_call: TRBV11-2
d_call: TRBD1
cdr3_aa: CASSENPGQASYEQYF
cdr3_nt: TGTGCCAGCAGCGAGAACCCGGGACAGGCCTCCTACGAGCAGTACTTC

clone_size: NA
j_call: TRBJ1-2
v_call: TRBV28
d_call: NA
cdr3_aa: CACTARGWLYGYTF
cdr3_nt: TGTGCCTGCACCGCTAGGGGGTGGCTCTATGGCTACACCTTC

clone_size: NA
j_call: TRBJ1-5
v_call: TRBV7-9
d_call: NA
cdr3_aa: CASSPPGRGDQPQHF
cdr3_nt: TGTGCCAGCAGCCCCCCCGGCAGGGGCGATCAGCCCCAGCATTTT

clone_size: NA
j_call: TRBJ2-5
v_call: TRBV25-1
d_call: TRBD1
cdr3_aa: CASSVQGAQETQYF
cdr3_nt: TGTGCCAGCAGTGTACAGGGGGCCCAAGAGACCCAGTACTTC

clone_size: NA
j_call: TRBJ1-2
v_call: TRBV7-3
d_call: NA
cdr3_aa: CASSPREGSPGYTF
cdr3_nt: TGTGCCAGCAGCCCCCGGGAGGGCAGCCCGGGCTACACCTTC

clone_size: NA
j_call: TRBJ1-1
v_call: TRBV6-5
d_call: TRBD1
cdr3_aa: CASRTGDSTEAFF
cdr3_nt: TGTGCCAGCAGAACAGGGGATAGCACTGAAGCTTTCTTT

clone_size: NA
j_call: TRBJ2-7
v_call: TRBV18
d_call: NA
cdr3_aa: CASSPSSYEQYF
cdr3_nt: TGTGCCAGCTCACCCAGCTCCTACGAGCAGTACTTC

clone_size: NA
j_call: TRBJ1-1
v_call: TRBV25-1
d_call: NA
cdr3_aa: CASSEYSPSGMVNTEAFF
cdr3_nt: TGTGCCAGCAGTGAATACTCTCCGTCAGGGATGGTGAACACTGAAGCTTTCTTT

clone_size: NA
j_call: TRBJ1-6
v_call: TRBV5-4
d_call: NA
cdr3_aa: CASSHTGSSYNSPLHF
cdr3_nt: TGTGCCAGCAGCCATACAGGGAGCTCCTATAATTCACCCCTCCACTTT

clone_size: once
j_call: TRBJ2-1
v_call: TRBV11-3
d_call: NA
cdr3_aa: CASSYTGQGDNEQFF
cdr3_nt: TGTGCCAGCAGCTATACAGGGCAAGGGGACAATGAGCAGTTCTTC

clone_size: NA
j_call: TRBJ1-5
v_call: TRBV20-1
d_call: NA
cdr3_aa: CSASDRNQPQHF
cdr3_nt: TGCAGTGCTAGTGACAGAAATCAGCCCCAGCATTTT

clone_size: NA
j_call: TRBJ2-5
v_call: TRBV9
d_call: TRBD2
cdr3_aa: CASSPGASGGVKETQYF
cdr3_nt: TGTGCCAGCAGCCCCGGGGCTAGCGGGGGGGTAAAAGAGACCCAGTACTTC

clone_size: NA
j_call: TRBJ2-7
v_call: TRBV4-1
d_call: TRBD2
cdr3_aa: CASSQARDYYYEQYF
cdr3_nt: TGCGCCAGCAGCCAGGCCCGGGACTACTACTACGAGCAGTACTTC

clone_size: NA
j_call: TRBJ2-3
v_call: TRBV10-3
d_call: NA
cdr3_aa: CAISESGATPTDTQYF
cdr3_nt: TGTGCCATCAGTGAGTCGGGGGCTACTCCCACAGATACGCAGTATTTT

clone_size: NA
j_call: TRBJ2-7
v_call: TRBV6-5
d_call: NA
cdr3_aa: CASSSLGAAYEQYF
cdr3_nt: TGTGCCAGCAGTTCTCTAGGGGCCGCCTACGAGCAGTACTTC